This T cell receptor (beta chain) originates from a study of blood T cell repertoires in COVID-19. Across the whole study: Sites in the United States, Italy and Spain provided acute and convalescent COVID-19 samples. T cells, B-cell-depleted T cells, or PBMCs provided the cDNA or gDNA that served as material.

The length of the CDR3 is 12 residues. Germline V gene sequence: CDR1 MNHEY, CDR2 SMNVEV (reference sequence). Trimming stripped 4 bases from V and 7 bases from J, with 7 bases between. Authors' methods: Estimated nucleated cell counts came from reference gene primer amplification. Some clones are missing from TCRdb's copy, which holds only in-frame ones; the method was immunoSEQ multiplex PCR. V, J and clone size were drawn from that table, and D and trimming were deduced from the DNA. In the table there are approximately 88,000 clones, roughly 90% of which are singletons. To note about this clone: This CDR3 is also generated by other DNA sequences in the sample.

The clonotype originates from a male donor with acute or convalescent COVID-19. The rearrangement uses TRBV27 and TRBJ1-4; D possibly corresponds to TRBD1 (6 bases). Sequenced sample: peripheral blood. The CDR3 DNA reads TGTGCCAGCAGTTCGGACAGTGAAAAACTGTTTTTT. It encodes CASSSDSEKLFF.